In its sample, the clone carrying this T cell receptor beta chain was seen a few times. The CDR3 covers 13 residues. Between the trimmed V and J ends, which lost 4 bases and 3 bases, there was a span of 7 bases. Germline CDR1 and CDR2: MGHRA and YSYEKL. This specimen belongs to a study of shared clonotypes between healthy human individuals. Sequenced by immunoSEQ multiplex PCR; TCRdb stores in-frame clones only, minus some. Here the sample spans fewer than 100,000 clones, about two thirds being singletons. The TCR sequence derives from a man aged 25 to 45 in good health. The sequenced sample consisted of memory CD8+ T cells sorted from blood. The sample's subset: CD45RO+ cells pooled with CCR7-negative TemRA cells. The V call is TRBV4-1, the J call TRBJ2-1; D is possibly TRBD2 (6 bases). The CDR3 protein is CASSPTSYNEQFF. The CDR3 nucleotides are TGCGCCAGCAGCCCGACTAGCTACAATGAGCAGTTCTTC.